Listed below are T cell receptor beta chains from one sample, sequenced in a study of T cell repertoires in cytomegalovirus infection. TCRdb re-called the reads through MiXCR, storing one row per CDR3 protein. The sample has roughly 240,000 distinct CDR3 sequences, approximately 7% seen once. The specimen was PBMCs. All receptors derive from a human donor in good health (CMV status not recorded). Some clones in this sample may be carry-over from other donors' samples. Each CDR3 is given with its conserved first and last residue. The D gene is left open where the match is weak. Part of the rows lack a size; the others show once, few, many or a class for expanded clones.

TRBJ1-2 | TRBV20-1 | NA | many | TGCAGTGCTAGGTTGGGGGATGGCTACACCTTC | CSARLGDGYTF
TRBJ1-2 | TRBV29-1 | TRBD1 | NA | TGCAGCGTTGAGCAGGGGGAGGGGTATGGCTACACCTTC | CSVEQGEGYGYTF
TRBJ2-3 | TRBV7-9 | NA | many | TGTGCCAGCGCGTCTAGCACAGATACGCAGTATTTT | CASASSTDTQYF
TRBJ2-1 | TRBV6-2/TRBV6-3 | NA | many | TGTGCCAGCAGTCGAAGGCCAAGCTCCTACAATGAGCAGTTCTTC | CASSRRPSSYNEQFF
TRBJ2-3 | TRBV28 | TRBD2 | many | TGTGCCAGCAGTAATTCCCCGGGACTAGCGGGGAGCACAGATACGCAGTATTTT | CASSNSPGLAGSTDTQYF
TRBJ2-3 | TRBV28 | NA | few | TGTGCCAGCGGACCCGCGGGGGCCTTCACAGATACGCAGTATTTT | CASGPAGAFTDTQYF
TRBJ2-1 | TRBV28 | NA | NA | TGTGCCAGCAGTCCGCAGCTGACAAATCGCAAATCGAATGCGCAGTTCTTC | CASSPQLTNRKSNAQFF
TRBJ2-7 | TRBV7-8 | NA | many | TGTGCCAGCAGCGAACCCGGGACTGGCTCCTACGAGCAGTACTTC | CASSEPGTGSYEQYF
TRBJ2-7 | TRBV20-1 | NA | NA | TGCAGTGCTAGAGGGCTGTCAGGGGTCCACGAGCAGTACTTC | CSARGLSGVHEQYF
TRBJ2-3 | TRBV20-1 | TRBD2 | many | TGCAGTGCCTGGACTAGCGGGGGACTCGGGGGCGCAGATACGCAGTATTTT | CSAWTSGGLGGADTQYF
TRBJ2-3 | TRBV7-2 | TRBD2 | many | TGTGCCAGCAGCATAGCGGGGGGAAGCACAGATACGCAGTATTTT | CASSIAGGSTDTQYF
TRBJ1-4 | TRBV28 | TRBD1 | many | TGTGCCAGCAGTCGATCAGGGGGAACTAATGAAAAACTGTTTTTT | CASSRSGGTNEKLFF
TRBJ2-1 | TRBV7-2 | NA | NA | TGTGCCAGCAGTTTAGGGGCAGGGCCTGAGCAGTTCTTC | CASSLGAGPEQFF
TRBJ1-2 | TRBV15 | NA | few | TGTGCCACCAGCATTAATCGCCGGGACGCTTCTGGCTACACCTTC | CATSINRRDASGYTF
TRBJ1-2 | TRBV20-1 | NA | few | TGCAGTGGTCGGACACCCCGAATTGGCACCTTC | CSGRTPRIGTF
TRBJ2-1 | TRBV29-1 | TRBD2 | few | TGCAGCGTGACAACTAGCGGGGGGAGCTCCTACAATGAGCAGTTCTTC | CSVTTSGGSSYNEQFF
TRBJ2-2 | TRBV5-1 | NA | many | TGCGCCAGCAGCCCGACTATCACCGGGGAGCTGTTTTTT | CASSPTITGELFF
TRBJ1-1 | TRBV28 | TRBD1 | few | TGTGCCAGCAGTCTACTGACAGGGGGCGTTTTCGGAACTGAAGCTTTCTTT | CASSLLTGGVFGTEAFF
TRBJ2-7 | TRBV29-1 | TRBD2 | NA | TGCAGCGTTGAGGGGCTAGCGGGGAAGGCGCCCTACGAGCAGTACTTC | CSVEGLAGKAPYEQYF
TRBJ1-1 | TRBV7-2 | NA | NA | TGTGCCAGCAGCCAATCCAGGAGACCGAACACTGAAGCTTTCTTT | CASSQSRRPNTEAFF
TRBJ2-1 | TRBV20-1 | TRBD1 | many | TGCAGTGCTAGACCTTATAGACAGGGCAATGAGCAGTTCTTC | CSARPYRQGNEQFF
TRBJ1-2 | TRBV7-9 | NA | many | TGTGCCAGCAGCTTAATAGGACAGAACTATGGCTACACCTTC | CASSLIGQNYGYTF
TRBJ1-1 | TRBV28 | NA | NA | TGTGCCAGCAGTTCCCTCCTCCGGCCGTTAGCTTTCTTT | CASSSLLRPLAFF
TRBJ1-2 | TRBV14 | NA | many | TGTGCCAGCAGCCAGTTGGACGGCCTGGGAGGCTACACCTTC | CASSQLDGLGGYTF
TRBJ2-7 | TRBV20-1 | TRBD2 | many | TGCAGTGCTACATGGGGCGGGGGTCCTAGCTCCTACGAGCAGTACTTC | CSATWGGGPSSYEQYF
TRBJ1-5 | TRBV7-6 | TRBD1 | many | TGTGCCAGCAGCTTGGGGACAGGGGCCCTCAATCAGCCCCAGCATTTT | CASSLGTGALNQPQHF
TRBJ2-7 | TRBV5-1 | NA | NA | TGCGCCAGCAGCTTGGGTACAGTCTCCCTCTCCTACGAGCAGTACTTC | CASSLGTVSLSYEQYF
TRBJ2-5 | TRBV7-2 | NA | many | TGTGCCAGCAGCCCCCTCGAGGGTGGGAAGACCCAGTACTTC | CASSPLEGGKTQYF
TRBJ1-1 | TRBV12-3/TRBV12-4 | NA | many | TGTGCCAGCAGTTCCGGGGAATCTGAAGCTTTCTTT | CASSSGESEAFF
TRBJ2-1 | TRBV3-1 | TRBD1 | few | TGTGCCAGCAGCCAACCGACAGGGGGCGCGGGCAATGAGCAGTTCTTC | CASSQPTGGAGNEQFF
TRBJ2-1 | TRBV28 | TRBD2 | many | TGTGCCAGCAGTCGGACTAGCGCCAATGAGCAGTTCTTC | CASSRTSANEQFF
TRBJ2-2 | TRBV12-3/TRBV12-4 | TRBD1 | few | TGTGCCAGCAGTCGGGGACAGGGGAGCACCGGGGAGCTGTTTTTT | CASSRGQGSTGELFF
TRBJ2-7 | TRBV18 | NA | many | TGTGCCAGCTCACCAGGGTCTAGGGGGTACGAGCAGTACTTC | CASSPGSRGYEQYF
TRBJ1-2 | TRBV10-3 | NA | many | TGTGCCATCAGTAGGGAGGCTGATGGTGGCTACACCTTC | CAISREADGGYTF
TRBJ2-3 | TRBV5-1 | TRBD2 | many | TGCGCCAGCAGCACTAGACTAGCGGGGGGCGCAGATACGCAGTATTTT | CASSTRLAGGADTQYF
TRBJ2-7 | TRBV2 | NA | NA | TGTGCCAGCAGTAGACTCCCTTTGAGCTCCTACGAGCAGTACTTC | CASSRLPLSSYEQYF
TRBJ2-5 | TRBV29-1 | TRBD1 | many | TGCAGCGTTGACAGGGGGCCTTCGGAGACCCAGTACTTC | CSVDRGPSETQYF
TRBJ2-3 | TRBV3-1 | NA | few | TGTGCCAGCAGCCATACTAGCTACACAGATACGCAGTATTTT | CASSHTSYTDTQYF
TRBJ1-2 | TRBV3-1 | NA | many | TGTGCCAGCAGCCAGGACAGACAAATAACCTATGGCTACACCTTC | CASSQDRQITYGYTF
TRBJ2-3 | TRBV5-1 | TRBD2 | NA | TGCGCCAGCAGCTTCACCCCTAGCGGGGGGAGCCACCACACAGATACGCAGTATTTT | CASSFTPSGGSHHTDTQYF
TRBJ1-1 | TRBV10-1 | NA | many | TGCGCCAGCAGTGAGACAGGGTCGAGGACTGAAGCTTTCTTT | CASSETGSRTEAFF
TRBJ2-5 | TRBV29-1 | NA | NA | TGCAGCGGCTCCGGGATGATGGGAGAGACCCAGTACTTC | CSGSGMMGETQYF
TRBJ2-2 | TRBV4-3 | NA | few | TGCGCCAGCAGCCAAGATATACCGTCTACCGGGGAGCTGTTTTTT | CASSQDIPSTGELFF
TRBJ2-5 | TRBV5-5 | TRBD1 | many | TGTGCCACGACCCGGGACAGGGTGCAAGAGACCCAGTACTTC | CATTRDRVQETQYF
TRBJ1-6 | TRBV20-1 | NA | many | TGCAGTGTGATGGGGGCTTCGATTTCACCCCTCCACTTT | CSVMGASISPLHF
TRBJ2-3 | TRBV28 | TRBD1 | many | TGTGCCAGCAGTTTGTCGGGACAGGGCAACGCAGATACGCAGTATTTT | CASSLSGQGNADTQYF
TRBJ2-5 | TRBV7-3 | NA | many | TGTGCCAGCAGCCGTACGGGGGTACAAGAGACCCAGTACTTC | CASSRTGVQETQYF
TRBJ2-3 | TRBV6-2/TRBV6-3 | NA | many | TGTGCCAGCAGTTACTCAGGAGAAAGCACAGATACGCAGTATTTT | CASSYSGESTDTQYF
TRBJ2-7 | TRBV25-1 | NA | many | TGTGCCAGCAGTGCCCCTGACAGGAGGTACGAGCAGTACTTC | CASSAPDRRYEQYF
TRBJ2-2 | TRBV20-1 | TRBD2 | many | TGCAGTGCTAGAGACGGGGGGATGCCCGGGGAGCTGTTTTTT | CSARDGGMPGELFF
TRBJ2-2 | TRBV6-1 | NA | many | TGTGCCAGCAGTCGCCCGAGGTTCCAGTCGAACACCGGGGAGCTGTTTTTT | CASSRPRFQSNTGELFF
TRBJ2-2 | TRBV5-1 | NA | few | TGCGCCAGCACCCCTCGGGTCGGGGAGCTGTTTTTT | CASTPRVGELFF
TRBJ1-5 | TRBV5-1 | NA | many | TGCGCCAGCAGCTTTGGAGGGGCTCCCAATCAGCCCCAGCATTTT | CASSFGGAPNQPQHF
TRBJ1-4 | TRBV28 | NA | many | TGTGCCAGCAGTCCCTTAAGTAAGGGGAAGGAAAAACTGTTTTTT | CASSPLSKGKEKLFF
TRBJ1-6 | TRBV28 | TRBD1 | many | TGTGCCAGCAGGGTAACAGGGGAGAATTCACCCCTCCACTTT | CASRVTGENSPLHF
TRBJ2-5 | TRBV7-9 | NA | many | TGTGCCAGCAGCTGGCGGGGTGACCAAGAGACCCAGTACTTC | CASSWRGDQETQYF
TRBJ2-3 | TRBV20-1 | TRBD2 | many | TGCAGTGCTAGATTCCCAGCGGGGGGGCGCGATACGCAGTATTTT | CSARFPAGGRDTQYF
TRBJ2-2 | TRBV5-1 | NA | many | TGCGCCAGCGAGCGTACTGGTTCGAACACCGGGGAGCTGTTTTTT | CASERTGSNTGELFF
TRBJ1-6 | TRBV7-2 | NA | many | TGTGCCAGCAGCTTAGACGTAGGGTCACCCCTCCACTTT | CASSLDVGSPLHF
TRBJ2-7 | TRBV10-2 | NA | NA | TGCGCCAGCTCCCAGGCAAGCGAGCAGTACTTC | CASSQASEQYF